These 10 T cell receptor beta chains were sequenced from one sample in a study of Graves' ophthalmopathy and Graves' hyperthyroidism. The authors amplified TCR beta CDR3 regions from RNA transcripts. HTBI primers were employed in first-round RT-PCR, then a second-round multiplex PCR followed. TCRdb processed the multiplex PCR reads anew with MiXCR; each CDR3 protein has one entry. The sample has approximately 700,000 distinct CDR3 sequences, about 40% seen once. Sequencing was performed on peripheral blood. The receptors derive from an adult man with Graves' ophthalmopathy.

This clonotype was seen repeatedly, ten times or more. CDR3 nucleotides: TGCAGTGCTAGCCCTCGGACGGTCTATAGCAATCAGCCCCAGCATTTT. Translation: CSASPRTVYSNQPQHF. The J gene is TRBJ1-5, the V gene TRBV20-1; D unclear. V lost 3 bases, J lost 0 bases, and 15 bases lay in between. The length of the CDR3 is 16 residues. The germline CDR1 and CDR2 sequences are DFQATT and SNEGSKA (reference sequence).

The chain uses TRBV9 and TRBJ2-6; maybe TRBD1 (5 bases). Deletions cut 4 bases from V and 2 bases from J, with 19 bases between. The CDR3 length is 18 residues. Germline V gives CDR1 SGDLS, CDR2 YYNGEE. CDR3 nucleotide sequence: TGTGCCAGCAGCTTAGGGTACCAGGGTGTCGCTGGGGCCAACGTCCTGACTTTC. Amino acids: CASSLGYQGVAGANVLTF.

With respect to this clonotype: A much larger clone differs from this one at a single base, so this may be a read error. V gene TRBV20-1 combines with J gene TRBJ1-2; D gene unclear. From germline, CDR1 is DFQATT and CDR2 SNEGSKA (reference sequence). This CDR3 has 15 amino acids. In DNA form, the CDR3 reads TGCAGTGCTACCGACGTCGCATCACCTGACTATGGCTACGCCTTC. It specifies CSATDVASPDYGYAF.

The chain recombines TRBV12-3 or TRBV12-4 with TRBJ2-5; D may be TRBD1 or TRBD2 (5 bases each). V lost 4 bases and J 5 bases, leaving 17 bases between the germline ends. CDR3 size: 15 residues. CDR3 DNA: TGTGCCAGCAGTTGCTCGAAGGGGACCCAGGAGACCCAGTACTTC. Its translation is CASSCSKGTQETQYF.

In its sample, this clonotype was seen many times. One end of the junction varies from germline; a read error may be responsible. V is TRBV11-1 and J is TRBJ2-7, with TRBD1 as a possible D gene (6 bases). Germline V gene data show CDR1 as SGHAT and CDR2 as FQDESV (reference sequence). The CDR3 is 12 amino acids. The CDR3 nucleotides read TGTGCCAGCAGCGGACCGGGACAAGTGGAGCACTTC. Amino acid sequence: CASSGPGQVEHF.

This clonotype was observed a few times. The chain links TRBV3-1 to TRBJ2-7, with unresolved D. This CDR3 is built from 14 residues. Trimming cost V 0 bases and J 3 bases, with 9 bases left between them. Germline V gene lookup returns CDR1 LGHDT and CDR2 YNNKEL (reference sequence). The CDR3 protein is CASSQDATYYEQYF. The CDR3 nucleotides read TGTGCCAGCAGCCAAGATGCTACATACTACGAGCAGTACTTC.

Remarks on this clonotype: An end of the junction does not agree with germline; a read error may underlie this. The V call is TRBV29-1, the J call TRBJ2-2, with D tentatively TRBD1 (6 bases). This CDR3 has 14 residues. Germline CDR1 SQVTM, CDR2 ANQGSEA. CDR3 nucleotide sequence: TGCAGCGTTGAACGGACAGTGACCACCGGGGAGCTGGTTTTT. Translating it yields CSVERTVTTGELVF.

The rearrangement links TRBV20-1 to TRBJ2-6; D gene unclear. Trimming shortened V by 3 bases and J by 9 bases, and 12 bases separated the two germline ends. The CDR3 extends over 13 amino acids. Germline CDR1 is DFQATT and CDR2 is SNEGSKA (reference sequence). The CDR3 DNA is TGCAGTGCTAGGGTGGCCCAGGACAACGTCCTGACTTTC. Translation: CSARVAQDNVLTF.

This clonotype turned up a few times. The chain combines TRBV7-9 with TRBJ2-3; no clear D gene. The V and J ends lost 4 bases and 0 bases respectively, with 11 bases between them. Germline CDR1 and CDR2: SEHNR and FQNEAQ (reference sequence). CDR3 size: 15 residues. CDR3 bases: TGTGCCAGCAGCTCAGACACCGGTAGCACAGATACGCAGTATTTT. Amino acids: CASSSDTGSTDTQYF.

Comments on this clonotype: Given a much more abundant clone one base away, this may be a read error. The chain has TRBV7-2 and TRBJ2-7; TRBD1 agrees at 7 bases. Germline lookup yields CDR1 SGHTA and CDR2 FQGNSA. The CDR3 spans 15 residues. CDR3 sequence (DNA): TGTGCCAGCAACTTATCTATGGTCAGGGGGAACGAGCAGTACTTC. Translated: CASNLSMVRGNEQYF. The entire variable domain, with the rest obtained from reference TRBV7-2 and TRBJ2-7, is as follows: GAGVSQSPSNKVTEKGKDVELRCDPISGHTALYWYRQSLGQGLEFLIYFQGNSAPDKSGLPSDRFSAERTGGSVSTLTIQRTQQEDSAVYLCASNLSMVRGNEQYFGPGTRLTVT.